The entry below describes one T cell receptor (beta chain). Its specificity is unknown. This sample was included in a study of Ad26.COV2.S vaccination and SARS-CoV-2 variants. Study-level results: Vaccine recipients showed a spike-specific TCR breadth that was higher than in placebo recipients.

V lost 8 bases to trimming and J lost 3 bases, with 16 bases between them. The V gene's germline CDR1 is GTSNPN and CDR2 SVGIG (reference sequence). CDR3 length: 13 amino acids. The repertoire was sequenced with immunoSEQ multiplex PCR; TCRdb's copy has only in-frame clones and lacks some. The profile shows around 450,000 clones, 80% to 95% of them singletons. Noted treatment: 15 to 20 received Ad26.COV2.S at low or high dose, single or two shots; roughly five received placebo; per-sample allocation not given. Repertoires come from day 63 after the first vaccine or placebo injection. Vaccine was an Ad26 vector expressing Wuhan-strain SARS-CoV-2 spike.

The starting material was peripheral blood, obtained in a trial of Ad26.COV2.S vaccine versus placebo. The chain links TRBV30 to TRBJ2-5; the D call may be TRBD1 or TRBD2 (5 bases each). This TCR came from a person aged 18-65 years who received the Ad26.COV2.S COVID-19 vaccine or a placebo. The CDR3 DNA reads TGTGCCCTGTTACGGGGCCAGGAAGAGACCCAGTACTTC. Amino acids: CALLRGQEETQYF.